Below are 15 T cell receptor beta chains sequenced from a single sample in a study of identical twins. MiXCR, applied by TCRdb to the 5' RACE reads, yields one record per CDR3 protein. The data contain about 240,000 distinct CDR3 sequences, roughly a tenth of them seen just once; the ten biggest clones take up over 8%. Sequenced: memory T cells sorted from blood. The receptors stem from a man aged 45-65 years in good health.

Ten or more counts support this clonotype. The rearrangement joins TRBV5-6 to TRBJ1-5; D is ambiguous. The CDR3 totals 13 residues. From germline, CDR1 is SGHDT and CDR2 YYEEEE. Trimming took off 2 bases at V and 4 bases at J, with 7 bases between the two ends. The CDR3 here is CASSLQLNQPQHF. The CDR3 DNA follows: TGTGCCAGCAGCTTACAGCTTAATCAGCCCCAGCATTTT.

This clonotype has a count of ten or more. This rearrangement joins TRBV3-1 to TRBJ1-1, with D possibly TRBD1 on 5 matching bases. The germline V and J ends were trimmed by 1 base and 0 bases, with 6 bases remaining between them. From germline, CDR1 is LGHDT and CDR2 YNNKEL (reference sequence). CDR3 length: 14 residues. The CDR3 loop is CASSQVGVNTEAFF. As DNA, the CDR3 is TGTGCCAGCAGCCAAGTAGGGGTGAACACTGAAGCTTTCTTT.

The V and J genes are TRBV6-2 or TRBV6-3 and TRBJ1-1; no reliable D call. V lost 3 bases, J lost 4 bases, and 12 bases lay in between. Germline assignment: CDR1 MNHEY and CDR2 SVGEGT. The CDR3 runs to 14 residues. The CDR3 DNA sequence: TGTGCCAGCAGTTATTCTCGGGTTAGCACTGAAGCTTTCTTT. It is translated as CASSYSRVSTEAFF.

This clonotype was counted ten times or more. At one of its ends the junction is not consistent with the germline gene, which may arise from a read error. The chain employs TRBV7-7 and TRBJ2-2; perhaps TRBD2 as D (5 bases). The germline V gene encodes CDR1 SSHAT and CDR2 FNYEAQ (reference sequence). The CDR3 runs to 13 residues. The CDR3 sequence: CASSYGRGGELFF. The CDR3 bases are TGTGCTAGCAGCTATGGACGGGGCGGGGAGCTGTTTTTT.

Only a few counts were recorded for this clonotype. The rearrangement joins TRBV28 to TRBJ1-4; D remains ambiguous. This CDR3 region has 17 residues. CDR1 is MDHEN and CDR2 is SYDVKM in the germline V gene. The germline V and J ends were trimmed by 3 bases and 1 base, with 15 bases remaining between them. CDR3 DNA: TGTGCCAGCAGTTTTGGGTTCTATGGTATAACTAATGAAAAACTGTTTTTT. This codes for CASSFGFYGITNEKLFF.

This clonotype has at least ten counts. J is TRBJ2-1 and V is TRBV7-2; D call uncertain. The germline gives CDR1 SGHTA, CDR2 FQGNSA. V shed 3 bases and J shed 7 bases, with 22 bases lying between them. The length of the CDR3 is 17 residues. CDR3: CASSFFDPYQTNNEQFF. The CDR3 nucleotides read TGTGCCAGCAGCTTTTTCGATCCATACCAAACTAATAATGAGCAGTTCTTC.

This clonotype was detected many times. The chain carries TRBV11-2 and TRBJ2-1; TRBD2 might be the D (5 bases). The CDR3 is made up of 17 amino acids. Trimming removed 3 bases from V and 7 bases from J, with 22 bases in between. Germline V CDR1 and CDR2: SGHAT, FQNNGV. CDR3 in amino acids: CASSLIGPSLLRNEQFF. In nucleotides, the CDR3 is TGTGCCAGCAGCTTGATTGGGCCTAGCCTGTTAAGGAATGAGCAGTTCTTC.

This clonotype was observed at least ten times. This sequence joins TRBV11-2 and TRBJ2-1, with 13 bases identical to TRBD2. There are 19 residues in the CDR3. CDR1 is SGHAT, CDR2 FQNNGV, per germline. Trimming at V came to 5 bases and at J to 2 bases, leaving 12 bases not matched to a gene. This chain's CDR3 is CASSPTRAGTSGAYNEQFF. The CDR3 DNA reads TGTGCCAGCAGCCCGACAAGAGCCGGGACTAGCGGGGCCTACAATGAGCAGTTCTTC. Full variable domain (rest looked up from reference TRBV11-2 and TRBJ2-1): EAGVAQSPRYKIIEKRQSVAFWCNPISGHATLYWYQQILGQGPKLLIQFQNNGVVDDSQLPKDRFSAERLKGVDSTLKIQPAKLEDSAVYLCASSPTRAGTSGAYNEQFFGPGTRLTVL.

This clonotype has a count of ten or more. V usage is TRBV10-3 and J usage is TRBJ1-5; D is ambiguous. Between the trimmed V and J ends, which lost 2 bases and 6 bases, there was a span of 8 bases. Germline-derived CDR1 and CDR2 are ENHRY and SYGVKD. This CDR3 contains 13 residues. The CDR3 nucleotides are TGTGCCATCAGTGAGACGAGGGTTCAGCCCCAGCATTTT. Protein: CAISETRVQPQHF.

This clonotype was detected only a few times. This chain joins TRBV6-1 and TRBJ1-2, with 10 bases that match TRBD1. From germline, CDR1 is MNHNS and CDR2 SASEGT. V trimming: 5 bases; J trimming: 3 bases; junction bases outside the gene matches: 6. The CDR3 length is 15 residues. CDR3 loop: CASSIGTGDDYGYTF. In DNA form, the CDR3 reads TGTGCCAGCAGTATTGGGACAGGGGACGACTATGGCTACACCTTC.

The genes are TRBV20-1 and TRBJ2-1, with TRBD2 identical over 10 bases. The CDR3 has 15 amino acids. Germline V gene data show CDR1 as DFQATT and CDR2 as SNEGSKA (reference sequence). The junction had 6 bases not matched to a gene; V was cut back by 5 bases and J by 2 bases. The CDR3 loop reads CSAPLAGTTYNEQFF. The DNA of the CDR3 is TGCAGTGCTCCACTAGCGGGAACCACCTACAATGAGCAGTTCTTC.

This clonotype was detected only a few times. This sequence joins TRBV19 and TRBJ2-4, with a weak D call TRBD1 (8 bases). This CDR3 region has 15 residues. Germline V gene lookup returns CDR1 LNHDA and CDR2 SQIVND (reference sequence). V was shortened by 4 bases and J by 11 bases, with 21 bases between the two germline ends. CDR3: CASSTGQEGGVLQYF. The CDR3 nucleotides read TGTGCCAGTAGTACGGGACAGGAGGGAGGGGTTCTTCAGTACTTC.

This clonotype has a count of ten or more. The chain uses TRBV12-3 or TRBV12-4 and TRBJ2-7, with TRBD1 identical over 8 bases. This CDR3 spans 14 amino acids. The V gene end was trimmed by 7 bases and the J gene end by 3 bases; junction bases not matched to a gene: 8. Here the CDR3 DNA reads TGTGCCAGCACTCTCACAGGGGGTCACTACGAGCAGTACTTC. Translation gives CASTLTGGHYEQYF.

The chain carries TRBV12-3 or TRBV12-4 and TRBJ2-3; D gene uncertain. The CDR3 consists of 12 residues. Trimming left V 5 bases short and J 7 bases short, with 10 bases between. The CDR3 DNA reads as TGTGCCAGCAGTCTCTTGTGGAATACGCAGTATTTT. It yields the protein CASSLLWNTQYF.

V usage is TRBV6-2 or TRBV6-3 and J usage is TRBJ2-4; D call uncertain. With 7 bases removed from V and 2 bases from J, the gap between germline ends came to 9 bases. CDR1 MNHEY and CDR2 SVGEGT come from the germline V gene. The CDR3 sequence is 13 residues long. CDR3 sequence: CASIDPTKNIQYF. The CDR3, as DNA: TGTGCCAGCATCGACCCCACCAAAAACATTCAGTACTTC.